Shown below are 14 T cell receptor beta chains from a single sample sequenced in a study of OX40 agonist ivuxolimab in advanced cancers. The assay was immunoSEQ multiplex PCR, and TCRdb's table has in-frame clones only and misses some. The table shows 100,000 or so clones, with approximately 94% occurring only once. The sample here was CD4+ or CD8+ T cells sorted from blood, taken in a trial of the OX40 agonist ivuxolimab. The receptors come from an adult with an advanced solid tumor such as melanoma, head and neck, liver or kidney cancer.

The rearrangement uses TRBV7-9 and TRBJ1-5, with 8 bases lining up with TRBD1. The germline gives CDR1 SEHNR, CDR2 FQNEAQ (reference sequence). There are 14 residues in the CDR3. J was trimmed by 7 bases and V by 4 bases; bases with no gene match: 6. As DNA, the CDR3 is TGTGCCAGCAGCTCCCAGGGGGCACGGCAGCCCCAGCATTTT. Protein: CASSSQGARQPQHF.

The chain is built from TRBV29-1 and TRBJ1-1; the match to TRBD1 covers 8 bases. Germline-derived CDR1 and CDR2 are SQVTM and ANQGSEA. After removal of 5 bases from V and 0 bases from J, the junction contained 14 bases not matched to a gene. This CDR3 is 17 amino acids long. CDR3 DNA: TGCAGCGTTCGCACCCGGGACAGGTCTTCCTTGAACACTGAAGCTTTCTTT. The encoded protein is CSVRTRDRSSLNTEAFF.

The V call is TRBV19, the J call TRBJ2-5; 7 bases agree with TRBD1. Germline V lookup: CDR1 LNHDA, CDR2 SQIVND (reference sequence). Trimming removed 4 bases from V and 3 bases from J; junction bases left unmatched: 2. The CDR3 consists of 13 residues. The CDR3 here is CASSRGQKETQYF. CDR3 DNA sequence: TGTGCCAGTAGTAGGGGACAGAAAGAGACCCAGTACTTC.

The rearrangement joins TRBV5-1 to TRBJ1-1; D unclear. Looked up from germline, CDR1 is SGHRS and CDR2 is YFSETQ. The V end was cut by 0 bases, the J end by 0 bases, with 9 bases between. The length of the CDR3 is 15 residues. The CDR3 bases are TGCGCCAGCAGCTTGGGGTCCCCCATGAACACTGAAGCTTTCTTT. Translated, it gives CASSLGSPMNTEAFF.

The chain uses TRBV5-1 and TRBJ2-7, with D maybe TRBD1 (6 bases). This CDR3 contains 14 residues. Germline lookup yields CDR1 SGHRS and CDR2 YFSETQ. V gave up 0 bases and J gave up 7 bases, with 14 bases separating them. The CDR3 nucleotides are TGCGCCAGCAGCTTGGGGACAGTTAGAAGTGAGCAGTACTTC. It yields the protein CASSLGTVRSEQYF.

The V gene is TRBV29-1, the J gene TRBJ1-2; the match to TRBD1 covers 9 bases. This CDR3 region has 13 residues. The V and J ends lost 6 bases and 6 bases, in that order; junction bases with no gene match: 8. The germline gives CDR1 SQVTM, CDR2 ANQGSEA. The CDR3 coding sequence is TGCAGCGTAACGGACAGGGGCGGGGATGGCTACACCTTC. It is translated as CSVTDRGGDGYTF.

This chain connects TRBV27 to TRBJ1-5; 8 bases line up with TRBD1. The length of the CDR3 is 13 residues. V lost 2 bases and J lost 10; bases outside the gene matches: 4. Germline-derived CDR1 and CDR2 are MNHEY and SMNVEV (reference sequence). The DNA for the CDR3 is TGTGCCAGCAGTTTAAGACAGGGGCATCCCCAGCATTTT. This translates into CASSLRQGHPQHF.

The chain carries TRBV10-3 and TRBJ2-6; D not certain. The CDR3 is 14 amino acids. Trimming took off 3 bases at V and 0 bases at J, with 3 bases between the two ends. The germline CDR1 and CDR2 sequences are ENHRY and SYGVKD. In nucleotides, the CDR3 is TGTGCCATCAGTGACGCCTCTGGGGCCAACGTCCTGACTTTC. As protein: CAISDASGANVLTF.

This sequence joins TRBV5-1 and TRBJ2-5, with 11 nucleotides matching TRBD2. This CDR3 is 16 amino acids long. Germline V CDR1 and CDR2: SGHRS, YFSETQ. V lost 0 bases to trimming and J lost 5 bases; unmatched junction nucleotides: 6. This CDR3 reads CASSLEVSGRGETQYF. For the CDR3, the DNA is TGCGCCAGCAGCTTGGAAGTTAGCGGGAGGGGGGAGACCCAGTACTTC.

The rearrangement uses TRBV5-1 and TRBJ1-1, with no clear D. The CDR3 runs 15 residues. Germline V lookup: CDR1 SGHRS, CDR2 YFSETQ. V was trimmed by 0 bases and J by 5 bases, leaving 14 bases between them. The CDR3, as DNA: TGCGCCAGCAGCTTGGATTATGGTGGTGTTACTGAAGCTTTCTTT. Its translation: CASSLDYGGVTEAFF.

The chain recombines TRBV29-1 with TRBJ2-1; D is unresolved. Germline CDR1 reads SQVTM; CDR2 reads ANQGSEA. Trimming took off 4 bases at V and 10 bases at J, with 11 bases between the two ends. This CDR3 is built from 11 residues. The CDR3 nucleotides are TGCAGCGTTGTACGTATGCAAGAGCAGTTCTTC. Translation gives CSVVRMQEQFF.

This clone appeared once. This chain links TRBV6-6 with TRBJ1-2; perhaps TRBD1 as D (5 bases). The CDR3 totals 14 residues. The germline V gene encodes CDR1 MNHNY and CDR2 SVGAGI (reference sequence). The germline V and J ends were trimmed by 5 bases and 8 bases, with 18 bases remaining between them. The CDR3 nucleotides read TGTGCCAGCAGTAGCGACAGAGACCTCTCAGGCTACACCTTC. Its translation is CASSSDRDLSGYTF.

V usage is TRBV19 and J usage is TRBJ1-5; D unclear. CDR3 length: 14 amino acids. The V and J ends lost 8 bases and 0 bases respectively, with 11 bases between them. The V gene's germline CDR1 is LNHDA and CDR2 SQIVND (reference sequence). The CDR3 is CASRNGYSNQPQHF. CDR3 DNA sequence: TGTGCCAGTCGGAACGGGTATAGCAATCAGCCCCAGCATTTT.

The rearrangement uses TRBV7-9 and TRBJ2-2; perhaps TRBD1 as D (6 bases). Germline CDR1 is SEHNR and CDR2 is FQNEAQ (reference sequence). The V end lost 5 bases, the J end lost 5 bases, and 9 bases lay between the germline ends. The CDR3 is 13 residues long. The CDR3 nucleotides read TGTGCCAGCAGCCTCGACAGGACCGGGGAGCTGTTTTTT. Its protein product is CASSLDRTGELFF.